This T cell receptor beta chain was recorded in a study of blood T cell repertoires in COVID-19. Overall study context: The United States, Italy and Spain provided the acute and convalescent COVID-19 samples. T cells, B-cell-depleted T cells, or PBMCs provided the cDNA or gDNA that served as material.

The CDR3 extends over 13 amino acids. V gave up 4 bases and J gave up 5 bases; unmatched junction bases: 2. CDR1 is MNHEY, CDR2 SVGAGI, per germline. Original handling: Nucleated cell number was recorded as an estimate derived from reference gene primer amplification. Libraries were prepared by immunoSEQ multiplex PCR; TCRdb keeps only in-frame clonotypes and omits some of them. The V and J calls and clone size are taken from that table; D and trimming were inferred from the DNA. The data show 200,000 to 300,000 clones, roughly 80% seen once. The clonotype originates from a man aged 80 or over with acute or convalescent COVID-19. The chain recombines TRBV6-5 with TRBJ2-1; 7 positions agree with TRBD1. Source material: peripheral blood. In nucleotides, the CDR3 is TGTGCCAGCAGTTCGGACAGGAACAATGAGCAGTTCTTC. Its translation: CASSSDRNNEQFF.